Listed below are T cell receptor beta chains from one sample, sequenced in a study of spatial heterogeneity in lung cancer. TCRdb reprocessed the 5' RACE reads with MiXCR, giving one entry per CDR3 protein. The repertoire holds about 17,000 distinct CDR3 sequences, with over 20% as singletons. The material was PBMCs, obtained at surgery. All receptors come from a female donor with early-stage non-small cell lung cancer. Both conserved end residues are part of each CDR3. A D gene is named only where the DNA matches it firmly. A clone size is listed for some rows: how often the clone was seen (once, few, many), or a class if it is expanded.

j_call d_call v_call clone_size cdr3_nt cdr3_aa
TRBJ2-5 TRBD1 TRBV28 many TGTGCCAGCACCCGGGACAGGGTGGATTTGAGCCAGTACTTC CASTRDRVDLSQYF
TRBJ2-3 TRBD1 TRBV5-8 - TGTGCCAGCAGTCCGGGACAGAAGACAAGCACAGATACGCAGTATTTT CASSPGQKTSTDTQYF
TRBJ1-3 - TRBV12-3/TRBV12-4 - TGTGCCAGCGGGACTGGAAACACCATATATTTT CASGTGNTIYF
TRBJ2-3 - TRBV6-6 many TGTGCCAGCAGTTACTCTTTCACAACGGATACGCAGTATTTT CASSYSFTTDTQYF
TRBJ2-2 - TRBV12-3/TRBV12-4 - TGTGCCAGCAGTCGGACAAGGGGTCGTACCGGGGAGCTGTTTTTT CASSRTRGRTGELFF
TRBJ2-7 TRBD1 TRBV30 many TGTGCCTGGAGCACCGGGACAGGGGGTAACGAGCAGTACTTC CAWSTGTGGNEQYF
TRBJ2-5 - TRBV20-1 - TGCAGTACCAGGGGGGCTGATCGCCAAGAGACCCAGTACTTC CSTRGADRQETQYF
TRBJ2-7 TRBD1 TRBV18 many TGTGCCAGCTCAAACGGACAGGGGGCATTGGAGCAGTACTTC CASSNGQGALEQYF
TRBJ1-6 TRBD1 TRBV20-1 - TGCAGCTCCCGCCCGGGACAGTGGAATTCACCCCTCCACTTT CSSRPGQWNSPLHF
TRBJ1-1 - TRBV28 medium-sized TGTGCCAGCGGCACCCAGGGGAGGACTGAAGCTTTCTTT CASGTQGRTEAFF
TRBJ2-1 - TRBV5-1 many TGCGCCAGCAGCTTGGAGGACCCGGGGGATGAGCAGTTCTTC CASSLEDPGDEQFF
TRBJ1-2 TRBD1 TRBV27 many TGTGCCAGCAGTTGGACAGGGTCTCGATATGGCTACACCTTC CASSWTGSRYGYTF
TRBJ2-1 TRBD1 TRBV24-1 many TGTGCCACCAGTGGCCCAGGGGGCTACAATGAGCAGTTCTTC CATSGPGGYNEQFF
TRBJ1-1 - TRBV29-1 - TGCAGCGCCCTACCCCCTGCAAGGGCTACCACTGAAGCTTTCTTT CSALPPARATTEAFF
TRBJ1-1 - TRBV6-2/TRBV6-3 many TGTGCCACCCACCTCTACGGGGACACTGAAGCTTTCTTT CATHLYGDTEAFF
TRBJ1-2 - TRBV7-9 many TGTGCCAGCAGCTACGGCCGGGGAAACTATGGCTACACCTTC CASSYGRGNYGYTF
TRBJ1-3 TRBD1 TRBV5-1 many TGCGCCAGCACCCCACAGGGGTTCGGAAACACCATATATTTT CASTPQGFGNTIYF
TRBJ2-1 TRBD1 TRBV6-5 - TGTGCCAGCAGACCCGACAGGGTAGTATCCAATGAGCAGTTCTTC CASRPDRVVSNEQFF